The 2 T cell receptor beta chains listed next were all sequenced from one sample in a study of long-term antiretroviral therapy in people with HIV. immunoSEQ v3.0 was run at survey level. Data came from immunoSEQ multiplex PCR; TCRdb stores just in-frame clones and leaves some out. The sample lists some 24,000 clones, 81% occurring once. The sequences come from unsorted PBMCs, collected at the start of antiretroviral therapy, before treatment. These receptor sequences come from a woman in her late teens or twenties with HIV.

The chain recombines TRBV30 with TRBJ2-7; D is possibly TRBD2 (6 bases). The CDR3 has 16 residues. Per germline, CDR1 GTSNPN and CDR2 SVGIG (reference sequence). Trimming took 0 bases from V and 5 from J, leaving 20 bases between them. CDR3 in DNA: TGTGCCTGGAGTGTACGCCTAGCGTATAAGGAGGACGAGCAGTACTTC. Translating gives CAWSVRLAYKEDEQYF.

The chain recombines TRBV5-6 with TRBJ2-7; D is unresolved. The CDR3 has 12 residues. Trimming removed 4 bases from V and 4 bases from J, with 9 bases in between. CDR1 SGHDT and CDR2 YYEEEE come from the germline V gene. The DNA for the CDR3 is TGTGCCAGCAGCCGCGCCAGGTACGAGCAGTACTTC. It yields the protein CASSRARYEQYF.